The TCR beta chain under discussion was sequenced for a study of T-cell memory formation after mild COVID-19. General study points: Clones that shrank (day 15 to 85) were balanced CD4/CD8, whereas later expanders leaned CD4+.

TCRdb fed the 5' RACE reads into MiXCR, producing one record per CDR3 protein. The table has fewer than 150,000 distinct CDR3 sequences, over 15% seen once. As to this clonotype: The antigen is not known.

Trimming cost V 4 bases and J 5 bases, with 16 bases left between them. Germline V gives CDR1 SGHRS, CDR2 YFSETQ. This CDR3 has 15 amino acids. Sequencing input: PBMCs or a T cell subset sorted from them (not recorded which). V gene TRBV5-1 combines with J gene TRBJ2-1; D may be TRBD1 or TRBD2 (5 bases each). The TCR originated in a young man who had mild COVID-19 (a few samples of this study predate the infection). Cell type and time point are not known. The CDR3 loop reads CASSPGPTGNNEQFF. DNA for the CDR3: TGCGCCAGCAGCCCGGGGCCGACGGGAAACAATGAGCAGTTCTTC.